Presented here are 12 T cell receptor beta chains from one specimen sequenced in a study of T cell changes during pregnancy in multiple sclerosis. Clones were read by immunoSEQ multiplex PCR, and TCRdb kept only the in-frame ones, dropping some. The sample lists about 86,000 clones, under 95% occurring once. This sample comprised peripheral blood, obtained in the first trimester of pregnancy. The receptors derive from a female donor in good health, enrolled as a control in a pregnancy study.

This rearrangement joins TRBV11-1 to TRBJ1-1, with 12 bases that match TRBD1. V shed 5 bases, J shed 3 bases, and the junction held 4 bases outside the gene matches. CDR1 and CDR2 from the germline V gene are SGHAT and FQDESV (reference sequence). CDR3 size: 15 residues. The CDR3: CASSPGTGGYTEAFF. Written as DNA, the CDR3 is TGTGCCAGCAGCCCTGGGACAGGGGGCTACACTGAAGCTTTCTTT.

The chain uses TRBV11-2 and TRBJ2-2, with 7 bases that match TRBD1. The J segment lost 3 bases and the V segment lost 8 bases, leaving 6 bases of the junction unmatched. CDR1 and CDR2 (germline): SGHAT, FQNNGV. CDR3 length equals 14 residues. CDR3 amino acids: CASSGQGDTGELFF. DNA for the CDR3: TGTGCCAGCTCGGGGCAGGGGGACACCGGGGAGCTGTTTTTT.

This chain uses TRBV6-4 with TRBJ2-5, with 9 bases fitting TRBD2. The trim removed 6 bases at V and 5 bases at J, leaving 7 bases unmatched. The length of the CDR3 is 14 residues. CDR1 is MRHNA, CDR2 SNTAGT, per germline. The CDR3 region is CASRKASGVETQYF. The CDR3 DNA follows: TGTGCCAGCAGGAAGGCTAGCGGGGTTGAGACCCAGTACTTC.

This chain links TRBV5-1 with TRBJ1-2, with a tentative D call TRBD1 (5 bases). CDR3 size: 14 residues. Germline values: CDR1 SGHRS, CDR2 YFSETQ. Trimming removed 4 bases at V and 2 bases at J, with 12 bases between. The CDR3, as DNA: TGCGCCAGCAGCCCGCTCAGGGTAAACTATGGCTACACCTTC. It translates to CASSPLRVNYGYTF. The full variable domain, its missing parts supplied by reference TRBV5-1 and TRBJ1-2, is KAGVTQTPRYLIKTRGQQVTLSCSPISGHRSVSWYQQTPGQGLQFLFEYFSETQRNKGNFPGRFSGRQFSNSRSEMNVSTLELGDSALYLCASSPLRVNYGYTFGSGTRLTVV.

The genes are TRBV7-2 and TRBJ2-1; a possible D gene is TRBD1 (6 bases). The germline V gene encodes CDR1 SGHTA and CDR2 FQGNSA. Trimming removed 3 bases from V and 2 bases from J, with 8 bases in between. The CDR3 is made up of 14 amino acids. The CDR3 spells CASSFGQTYNEQFF. CDR3 in DNA: TGTGCCAGCAGCTTTGGACAGACCTACAATGAGCAGTTCTTC.

V is TRBV4-3 and J is TRBJ1-6, with a tentative D call TRBD1 (6 bases). This CDR3 has 21 amino acids. CDR1 and CDR2 from the germline V gene are LGHNA and YSLEER. The V end was cut by 0 bases, the J end by 0 bases, with 21 bases between. The CDR3 loop is CASSQEARVRGLSSYNSPLHF. The DNA for the CDR3 is TGCGCCAGCAGCCAAGAAGCGAGGGTCAGGGGCTTGAGCTCCTATAATTCACCCCTCCACTTT.

The CDR3 DNA follows: TGTGCCAGCAGCCAAGATAGCCGGAAGGGGGTGCGTGGCTACACCTTC. Encoded protein: CASSQDSRKGVRGYTF. This rearrangement joins TRBV4-2 to TRBJ1-2; maybe TRBD1 (6 bases). The CDR3 consists of 16 residues. V was shortened by 0 bases and J by 7 bases, with 18 bases between the two germline ends. In germline, CDR1 is LGHNA, CDR2 YNFKEQ.

This clone is classed as medium-sized. The V gene is TRBV4-3, the J gene TRBJ1-4, with a possible D match to TRBD1 (6 bases). V was cut by 4 bases and J by 8 bases, with 17 bases left in between. The CDR3 length is 15 residues. CDR1 is LGHNA and CDR2 is YSLEER in the germline V gene. The CDR3 loop reads CASSPRGGVREKLFF. The CDR3 DNA sequence: TGCGCCAGCAGCCCAAGGGGGGGGGTTCGGGAAAAACTGTTTTTT.

This chain joins TRBV6-5 and TRBJ2-7, with a tentative D call TRBD2 (6 bases). The CDR3 contains 15 residues. Trimming pared 4 bases from V and 4 bases from J, leaving 17 bases between. Germline-derived CDR1 and CDR2 are MNHEY and SVGAGI. CDR3 amino acids: CASSWGGGVIYEQYF. The DNA for the CDR3 is TGTGCCAGCAGTTGGGGTGGCGGGGTCATATACGAGCAGTACTTC.

The V gene is TRBV4-3, the J gene TRBJ2-1, with D maybe TRBD1 (6 bases). CDR1 and CDR2 from the germline V gene are LGHNA and YSLEER. Trimming stripped 4 bases from V and 8 bases from J, with 15 bases between. This CDR3 is built from 14 residues. The CDR3 nucleotides read TGCGCCAGCAGCCCCCACACAGGGTCGGATGAGCAGTTCTTC. It encodes CASSPHTGSDEQFF.

The chain has TRBV15 and TRBJ2-7, with D maybe TRBD2 (5 bases). The CDR3 is made up of 14 amino acids. The V end was cut by 2 bases, the J end by 4 bases, with 12 bases between. Germline CDR1 and CDR2: LNHNV and YYDKDF (reference sequence). CDR3 bases: TGTGCCACCAGCAGACGGGGAGTCCCATACGAGCAGTACTTC. It yields the protein CATSRRGVPYEQYF.

The chain recombines TRBV6-5 with TRBJ2-6; TRBD1 agrees at 7 bases. CDR3 length: 15 residues. Germline-derived CDR1 and CDR2 are MNHEY and SVGAGI. Germline trimming cut 5 bases from V and 4 bases from J; bases unmatched to any gene: 5. The CDR3 spells CASSPTGAGANVLTF. CDR3 bases: TGTGCCAGCAGTCCTACAGGGGCCGGGGCCAACGTCCTGACTTTC.